This T cell receptor (beta chain) was observed in a study of beta chain features in type 1 diabetes. Study-wide results and caveats: A possible short-template PCR bias applies equally to patients and controls. Researchers report that Type 1 diabetes patients had moderately but significantly shorter TCRB CDR3s across all four CD4+ subsets.

Trimming left V 1 base short and J 6 bases short, with 15 bases between. Germline V gene sequence: CDR1 SGHDT, CDR2 YYEEEE. CDR3 size: 15 residues. Expressed TCRB transcripts were sequenced because the entire RNA isolate underwent reverse transcription. It was found that naive, central memory and regulatory T cell samples averaged roughly 3.6 million reads. Assay used: immunoSEQ multiplex PCR; TCRdb lists only in-frame clones, some missing. This table has 640,000 or so clones, around 15% appearing once. Based on CD45RO/CCR7/CD25/CD127/CD95/CD27, CD4+ regulatory, stem cell-like memory, naive and central memory cells were sorted. Every sorted population was more than 95% pure. Notes on this clone: Its target is not known.

This TCR was sampled from a man between 18 and 29 years old with type 1 diabetes. Sequenced sample: naive CD4+ T cells from blood. V usage is TRBV5-6 and J usage is TRBJ2-3; no reliable D call. This chain's CDR3 is CASSLRKLRGDTQYF. The CDR3 region has the DNA TGTGCCAGCAGCTTGAGGAAACTCCGAGGTGATACGCAGTATTTT.